The subject of this entry is one TCR beta chain. Its recognized antigen is unknown. Nothing much larger sits one base from this clone, and base qualities are not available. The library relied on 5' RACE. Instrument on record: Illumina HiSeq 2000. Template switching added a universal primer binding site, and the final cDNA carried a unique molecular identifier that allowed TCR cDNA molecules to be counted accurately. Specific primers in the conserved constant-segment region were used to synthesize first-strand cDNA for the TCR alpha and beta chains. To control for contamination, each cDNA library was double barcoded with a SMART-Mk sample barcode plus Illumina barcodes. TruSeq adapter sequences along with Illumina sample barcodes were introduced in two successive PCR steps. The Illumina HiSeq platform was used with custom primers to sequence TCR alpha and beta cDNA libraries. The study's own analysis went as follows. Raw reads were processed with MiGEC to extract unique molecular identifiers, and MiXCR was used to determine CDR3 positions. Recombination models were inferred per individual with the repgenHMM and IGoR tools using an EM algorithm. Shared clonotypes were analyzed with the tcR package in R, and sharing was normalized by the product of cloneset sizes. To study raw recombination free of thymic and clonal selection effects, out-of-frame nonproductive sequences were analyzed. The public reads were run again by TCRdb, first through fastp at Q25 and then through MiXCR, and only productive beta chains were kept. Each record represents a unique CDR3 protein, reported with the most common genes and DNA among its rows. TCRdb, not the authors, supplied the V and J calls. Counted in this sample were about 1.7 million distinct CDR3 sequences; less than 35% of them appeared once. The top ten constitute around 0.25% of the sample.

Only healthy Caucasian donors were included. The sample originates from a study of identical twins (dated by TCRdb to the mid-2010s). With regard to the full study: TCR alpha and beta repertoires from monozygotic twins, unrelated adults of various ages and cord blood were deep-sequenced to test whether fetal clonotypes persist. To rule out contamination, replicate twin experiments were performed at different times with different library preparation protocols.

On the study overall, not on this receptor specifically: Fewer insertions were carried by abundant cord blood beta clonotypes, a similar but weaker trend appeared in young adult naive repertoires, and no such trend appeared in memory repertoires. Excess twin sharing in beta out-of-frame sequences was weaker because fewer shared sequences lowered the signal-to-noise ratio. Because the same donors could not be followed over many years, the conclusions relied on cross-sectional statistical analysis. Compared with coincidental sharing between unrelated individuals, an excess of low generation-probability sequences was observed among out-of-frame TCR alpha sequences shared between twins. Invariant T cells such as MAIT and iNKT could partly confound zero-insertion analyses, though diverse VJ usage argued against this for most clonotypes. In monozygotic twins, recombination models systematically underestimated out-of-frame TCR alpha sharing, but the models matched the sharing seen between unrelated individuals.

The receptor was isolated from a newborn girl in good health. The sequencing sample was made of cord blood.

The encoded CDR3 is CASSSGGLTYNEQFF. The DNA is as follows: TGCGCCAGCAGCTCAGGGGGACTGACCTACAATGAGCAGTTCTTC. Here the chain combines TRBV5-1 and TRBJ2-1, with a weak D call of TRBD1 (7 bases match). The cysteine opens and the phenylalanine closes a CDR3 of 15 amino acids. Only CDR3 DNA remains: 45 bases, in frame from the first base. The V and J ends are trimmed by 3 bases and 2 bases, leaving 12 bases between them. The germline V gene yields SGHRS for CDR1 and YFSETQ for CDR2.